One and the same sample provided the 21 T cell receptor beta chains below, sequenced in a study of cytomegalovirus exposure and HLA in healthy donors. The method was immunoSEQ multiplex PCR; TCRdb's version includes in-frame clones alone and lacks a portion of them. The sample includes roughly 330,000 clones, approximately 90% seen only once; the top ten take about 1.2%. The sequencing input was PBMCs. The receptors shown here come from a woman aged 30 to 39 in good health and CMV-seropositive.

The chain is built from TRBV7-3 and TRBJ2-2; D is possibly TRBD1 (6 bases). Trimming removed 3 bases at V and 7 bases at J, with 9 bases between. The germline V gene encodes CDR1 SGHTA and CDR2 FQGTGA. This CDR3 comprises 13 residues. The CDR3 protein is CASSLSGVGELFF. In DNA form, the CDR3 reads TGTGCCAGCAGCTTGTCAGGGGTCGGGGAGCTGTTTTTT.

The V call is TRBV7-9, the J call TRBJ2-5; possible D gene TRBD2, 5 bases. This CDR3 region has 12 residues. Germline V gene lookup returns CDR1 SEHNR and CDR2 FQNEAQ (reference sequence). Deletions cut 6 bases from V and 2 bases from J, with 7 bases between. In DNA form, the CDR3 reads TGTGCCAGCAGGAGGGTACAAGAGACCCAGTACTTC. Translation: CASRRVQETQYF.

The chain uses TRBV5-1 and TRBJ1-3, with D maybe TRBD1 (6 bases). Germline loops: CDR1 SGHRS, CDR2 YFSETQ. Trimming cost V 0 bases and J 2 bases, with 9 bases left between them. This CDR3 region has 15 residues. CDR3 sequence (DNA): TGCGCCAGCAGCTTGGTGGCAGGGGCTGGAAACACCATATATTTT. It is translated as CASSLVAGAGNTIYF.

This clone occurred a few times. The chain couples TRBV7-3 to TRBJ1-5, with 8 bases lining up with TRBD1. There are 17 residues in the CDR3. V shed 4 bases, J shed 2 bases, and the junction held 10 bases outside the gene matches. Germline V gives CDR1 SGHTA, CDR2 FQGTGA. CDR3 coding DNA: TGTGCCAGCAGCTCCGACAGGGGACTGGAGGGCAATCAGCCCCAGCATTTT. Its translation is CASSSDRGLEGNQPQHF.

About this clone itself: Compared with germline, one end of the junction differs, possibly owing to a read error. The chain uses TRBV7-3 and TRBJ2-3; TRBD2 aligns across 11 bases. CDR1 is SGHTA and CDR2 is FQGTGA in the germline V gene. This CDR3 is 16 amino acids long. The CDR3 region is CASSLTSGRSTDTQYF. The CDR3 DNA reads TGTGCCAGCAGCCTAACTAGCGGGAGAAGCACAGATACGCAGTATTTT. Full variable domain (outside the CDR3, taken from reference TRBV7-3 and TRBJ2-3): GAGVSQTPSNKVTEKGKYVELRCDPISGHTALYWYRQSLGQGPEFLIYFQGTGAADDSGLPNDRFFAVRPEGSVSTLKIQRTERGDSAVYLCASSLTSGRSTDTQYFGPGTRLTVL.

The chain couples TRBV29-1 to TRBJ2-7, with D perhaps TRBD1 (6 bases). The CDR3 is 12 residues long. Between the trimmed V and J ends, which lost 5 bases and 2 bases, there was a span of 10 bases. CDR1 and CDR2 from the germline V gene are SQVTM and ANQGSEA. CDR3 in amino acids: CSVKAGAYEQYF. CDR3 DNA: TGCAGCGTTAAGGCAGGGGCCTACGAGCAGTACTTC.

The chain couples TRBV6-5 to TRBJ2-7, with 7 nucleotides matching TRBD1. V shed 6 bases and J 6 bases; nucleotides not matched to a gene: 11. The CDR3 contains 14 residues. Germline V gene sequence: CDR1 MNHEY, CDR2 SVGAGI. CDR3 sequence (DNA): TGTGCCAGCAGCTTTACAGGGGACCAGGGCGAGCAGTACTTC. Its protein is CASSFTGDQGEQYF.

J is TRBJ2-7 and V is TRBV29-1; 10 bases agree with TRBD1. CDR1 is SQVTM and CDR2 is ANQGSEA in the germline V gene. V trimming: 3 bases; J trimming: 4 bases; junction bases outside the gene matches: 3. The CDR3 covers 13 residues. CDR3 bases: TGCAGCGTTGAGAGACAGGGGGCATACGAGCAGTACTTC. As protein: CSVERQGAYEQYF.

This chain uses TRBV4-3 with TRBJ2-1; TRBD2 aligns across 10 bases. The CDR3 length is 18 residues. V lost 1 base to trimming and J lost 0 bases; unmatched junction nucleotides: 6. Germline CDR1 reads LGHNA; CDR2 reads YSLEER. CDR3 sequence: CASSQVPIAGGSYNEQFF. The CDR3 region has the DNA TGCGCCAGCAGCCAAGTGCCGATAGCGGGGGGCTCCTACAATGAGCAGTTCTTC.

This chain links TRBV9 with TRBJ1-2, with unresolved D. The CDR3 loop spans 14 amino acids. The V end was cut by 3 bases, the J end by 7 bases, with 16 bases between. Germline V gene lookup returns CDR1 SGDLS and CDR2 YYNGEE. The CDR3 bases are TGTGCCAGCAGCGCCCACATAGAGCATGTTGGCTACACCTTC. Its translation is CASSAHIEHVGYTF.

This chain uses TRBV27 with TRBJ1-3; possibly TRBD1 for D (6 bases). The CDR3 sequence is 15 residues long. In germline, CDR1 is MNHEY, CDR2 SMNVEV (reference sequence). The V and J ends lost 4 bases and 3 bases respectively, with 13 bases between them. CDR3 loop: CASSSQQGFGNTIYF. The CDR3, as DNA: TGTGCCAGCAGTTCGCAACAGGGATTTGGAAACACCATATATTTT.

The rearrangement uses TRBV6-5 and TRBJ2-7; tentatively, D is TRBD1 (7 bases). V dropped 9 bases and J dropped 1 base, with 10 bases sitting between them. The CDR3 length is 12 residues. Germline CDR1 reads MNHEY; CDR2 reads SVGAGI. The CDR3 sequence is CASQGGSYEQYF. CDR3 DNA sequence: TGTGCCAGTCAGGGGGGTTCCTACGAGCAGTACTTC.

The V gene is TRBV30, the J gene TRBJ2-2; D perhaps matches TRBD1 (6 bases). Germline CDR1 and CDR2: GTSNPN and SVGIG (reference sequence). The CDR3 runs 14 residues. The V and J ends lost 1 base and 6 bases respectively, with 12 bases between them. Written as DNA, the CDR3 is TGTGCCTGGAGTGCCACGCACAGGGCCGGGGAGCTGTTTTTT. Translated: CAWSATHRAGELFF.

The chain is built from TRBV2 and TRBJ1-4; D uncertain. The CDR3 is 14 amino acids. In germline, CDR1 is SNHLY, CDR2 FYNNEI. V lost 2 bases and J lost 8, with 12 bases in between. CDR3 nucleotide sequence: TGTGCCAGCAGTGAAATTAGGACTTCCGAAAAACTGTTTTTT. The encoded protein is CASSEIRTSEKLFF.

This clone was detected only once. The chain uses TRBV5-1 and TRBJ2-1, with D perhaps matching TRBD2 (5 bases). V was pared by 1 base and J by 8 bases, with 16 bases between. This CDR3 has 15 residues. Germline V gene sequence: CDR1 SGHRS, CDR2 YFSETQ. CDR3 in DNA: TGCGCCAGCAGCTTGCGCAGCGCAACGGAGGATGAGCAGTTCTTC. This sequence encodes CASSLRSATEDEQFF.

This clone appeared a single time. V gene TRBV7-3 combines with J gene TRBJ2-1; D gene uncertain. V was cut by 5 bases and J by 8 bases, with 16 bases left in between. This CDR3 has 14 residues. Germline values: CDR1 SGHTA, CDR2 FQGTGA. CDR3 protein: CASSLIPSGHEQFF. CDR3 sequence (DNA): TGTGCCAGCAGCCTAATACCCTCCGGACATGAGCAGTTCTTC.

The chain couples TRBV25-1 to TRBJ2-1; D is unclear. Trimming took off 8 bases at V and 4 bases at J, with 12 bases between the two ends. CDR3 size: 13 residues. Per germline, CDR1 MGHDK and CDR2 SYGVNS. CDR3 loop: CASQPPRYNEQFF. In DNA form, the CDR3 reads TGTGCCAGCCAACCCCCACGATACAATGAGCAGTTCTTC.

CDR3 residues: CASSFSSRGLSNEQFF. In DNA form, the CDR3 reads TGTGCCAGCAGTTTTTCTTCCAGGGGGCTAAGCAATGAGCAGTTCTTC. The chain has TRBV28 and TRBJ2-1, with 8 bases lining up with TRBD1. The CDR3 length is 16 residues. After removal of 3 bases from V and 6 bases from J, the junction contained 10 bases not matched to a gene. Germline V lookup: CDR1 MDHEN, CDR2 SYDVKM.

CDR3 DNA sequence: TGTGCCAGCAGGAACCGACTAGCGGGAGTTACCGGGGAGCTGTTTTTT. Its protein is CASRNRLAGVTGELFF. The chain carries TRBV27 and TRBJ2-2; TRBD2 matches 12 bases. This CDR3 region has 16 residues. Trimming at V came to 6 bases and at J to 5 bases, leaving 7 bases not matched to a gene. The germline gives CDR1 MNHEY, CDR2 SMNVEV (reference sequence).

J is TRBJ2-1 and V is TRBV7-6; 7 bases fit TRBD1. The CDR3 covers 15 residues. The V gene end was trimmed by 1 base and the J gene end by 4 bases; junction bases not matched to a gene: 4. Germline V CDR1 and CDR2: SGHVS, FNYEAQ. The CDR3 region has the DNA TGTGCCAGCAGCTTAGACCAGGGGGATTACAATGAGCAGTTCTTC. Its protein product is CASSLDQGDYNEQFF.

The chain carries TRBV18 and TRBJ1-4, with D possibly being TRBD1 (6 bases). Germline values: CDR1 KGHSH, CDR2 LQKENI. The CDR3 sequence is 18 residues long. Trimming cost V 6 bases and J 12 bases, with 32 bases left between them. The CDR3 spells CASSPPRPLGAQGAELFF. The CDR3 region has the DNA TGTGCCAGCTCCCCGCCCCGCCCGCTTGGGGCACAGGGCGCTGAACTGTTTTTT.